This paragraph reports one T cell receptor (beta chain). Its antigen is undetermined. This CDR3 contains 19 residues. Germline V gene data show CDR1 as SGHDN and CDR2 as FVKESK. V dropped 1 base and J dropped 4; count of bases not matched to a gene: 15. Tumor samples were obtained before definitive surgery or chemotherapy. The entry originates in a study of high-grade serous ovarian cancer treatment subgroups. Study conclusions and caveats: These tumor repertoires lack spatial information from bulk sequencing. Different patients shared almost no repertoire; same-patient tumors shared 0.11 to 0.79. Only CDR3 was analyzed; CDR1 and CDR2 were not. Clonal relatedness tracked neoantigen level, and by trend copy number and mutation load.

Assay used: immunoSEQ multiplex PCR; TCRdb lists only in-frame clones, some missing. The sample carries about 980 clones, about 70% recorded once. This chain connects TRBV14 to TRBJ2-7; the match to TRBD2 covers 11 bases. Sequenced sample: tumor tissue. The sequence was obtained from a human donor with high-grade serous ovarian cancer. The CDR3 DNA is TGTGCCAGCAGCCAAGTTGTGTCTGGACTAGCGGGTTTCACGTACGAGCAGTACTTC. Translated, it gives CASSQVVSGLAGFTYEQYF.